A selection of T cell receptor beta chains follows, all from one sample in a study of OX40 agonist ivuxolimab in advanced cancers. Method: immunoSEQ multiplex PCR; TCRdb's copy keeps in-frame clones and lacks some. The sample records about 95,000 clones, 70% to 85% being singletons. The source material was CD4+ or CD8+ T cells sorted from blood, sampled in a trial of the OX40 agonist ivuxolimab. The origin of the receptors is an adult with an advanced solid tumor such as melanoma, head and neck, liver or kidney cancer. The CDR3 runs from the conserved cysteine through the conserved F or W. Size is stated for part of the rows, as once, few or many counts, or as a class when the clone is expanded.

CDR3 protein,V gene,clone size
CASSVLAGVNGETQYF,TRBV9,once
CASTLDTERSDTQYF,TRBV5-1,NA
CASSLGRPLDTQYF,TRBV5-6,NA
CASRGTGGELSNQPQHF,TRBV28,once
CASSGTANYGYTF,TRBV6-1,few
CASSTRGGREDEQFF,TRBV11-3,few
CASRRLAGDEQFF,TRBV19,NA
CASSIRQGGRELFF,TRBV19,NA
CASRAREGVEAFF,TRBV7-2,NA
CASSDSENTEAFF,TRBV6-4,once
CASTTSGSGVTDTQYF,TRBV19,NA
CASSLGDGYTF,TRBV11-3,once
CATSEGGGNIQYF,TRBV19,NA
CASSLFGEQYF,TRBV7-9,NA
CASREDGNYGYTF,TRBV6-1,NA
CASSSKRRDMNEKLFF,TRBV7-3,once
CASSDGQYTNTGELFF,TRBV6-1,NA
CASSLDGSTDTQYF,TRBV5-4,NA
CASSFGTSGIGEQFF,TRBV7-9,NA
CASSVLAEYQETQYF,TRBV9,NA
CASSLEGEQYF,TRBV11-2,few
CASSGQGGYEQYF,TRBV7-9,NA
CASSSRTDKNIQYF,TRBV7-9,NA
CASSLAGSTDTQYF,TRBV5-1,NA
CASSSLKHPNTQYF,TRBV11-2,NA
CASSLGGASYEQYF,TRBV28,NA
CASSLSVTGGQETQYF,TRBV7-2,NA
CASSLSVSPARELFF,TRBV27,NA
CASSEYKGRGLTGELFF,TRBV25-1,NA
CASSIGQFSNQPQHF,TRBV6-5,NA
CASSFIGGSNYGYTF,TRBV28,NA
CAWSPKVADTQYF,TRBV30,once
CASSNSAGTGVVSTF,TRBV7-9,NA
CASRRTSGANEQYF,TRBV5-4,NA
CASSYSGDEQFF,TRBV6-5,NA
CASSFDGVNTIYF,TRBV2,NA
CASSAPARSSAPGNEQFF,TRBV11-3,NA
CASSLSQGMENEQFF,TRBV5-1,NA
CASSLDGNTEAFF,TRBV19,NA
CATTLGDSPLHF,TRBV15,NA
CASTSLRTGANVLTF,TRBV28,NA
CASSLGEQYF,TRBV7-4,NA
CASSLGARLAGGTDTQYF,TRBV5-1,once
CASTIRGRKETQYF,TRBV6-4,NA
CASSLGTGVTYNEQFF,TRBV11-2,NA
CASSPDRSYEQYF,TRBV5-4,NA
CASSSGTISSYEQYF,TRBV7-9,NA
CASSLDRTNYGYTF,TRBV11-3,once
CASSGGNRTPYTF,TRBV2,few
CASSDLAGDTGELFF,TRBV2,NA
CASSRSSSGQEADTQYF,TRBV18,NA
CASSLQNTEAFF,TRBV28,NA